The 29 T cell receptor beta chains presented below share a single source sample, sequenced in a study of control samples from healthy donors and cancer patients. The data were produced by immunoSEQ multiplex PCR, yet TCRdb's version contains in-frame clones alone and is incomplete. This sample has some 120,000 clones, with roughly 90% found just once. Sequenced material: blood. The receptors shown here come from a man aged 18 to 29 in good health.

The chain is built from TRBV30 and TRBJ1-1; D is possibly TRBD1 (6 bases). This CDR3 has 12 amino acids. Germline assignment: CDR1 GTSNPN and CDR2 SVGIG (reference sequence). Trimming cost V 7 bases and J 4 bases, with 13 bases left between them. The CDR3 loop is CASTGLATEAFF. The CDR3 coding sequence is TGTGCCTCCACAGGGCTGGCCACTGAAGCTTTCTTT.

The V call is TRBV6-5, the J call TRBJ1-1; D unresolved. CDR1 and CDR2 from the germline V gene are MNHEY and SVGAGI. CDR3 length: 14 amino acids. V lost 2 bases and J lost 0, with 7 bases in between. The CDR3 protein is CASSYGTVNTEAFF. In DNA, the CDR3 is TGTGCCAGCAGTTACGGAACAGTGAACACTGAAGCTTTCTTT.

The V call is TRBV2, the J call TRBJ2-2; tentatively, D is TRBD1 or TRBD2 (5 bases each). Germline CDR1 reads SNHLY; CDR2 reads FYNNEI. The CDR3 sequence is 12 residues long. Trimming removed 9 bases from V and 7 bases from J, with 12 bases in between. CDR3: CASQGAGGELFF. CDR3 bases: TGTGCCAGTCAAGGGGCGGGCGGGGAGCTGTTTTTT.

The chain is built from TRBV19 and TRBJ2-1; TRBD2 might be the D (5 bases). V was shortened by 5 bases and J by 5 bases, with 16 bases between the two germline ends. Per germline, CDR1 LNHDA and CDR2 SQIVND (reference sequence). The CDR3 sequence is 15 residues long. Here the CDR3 DNA reads TGTGCCAGTAGTTCCCGACCGGAGGCCCACAATGAGCAGTTCTTC. Protein sequence: CASSSRPEAHNEQFF.

The chain uses TRBV4-1 and TRBJ1-5, with D perhaps TRBD1 (6 bases). The V gene lost 2 bases and the J gene lost 5 bases, with 10 bases spanning the gap. The CDR3 runs 14 residues. Germline loops: CDR1 MGHRA, CDR2 YSYEKL. The chain's CDR3 is CASSQLGAYQPQHF. The CDR3 DNA sequence: TGCGCCAGCAGCCAATTGGGGGCTTATCAGCCCCAGCATTTT.

J is TRBJ2-5 and V is TRBV11-2, with 8 bases aligning to TRBD2. J gave up 3 bases and V 0 bases, and 6 bases lay outside the gene matches. This CDR3 is 16 amino acids long. Germline V gene lookup returns CDR1 SGHAT and CDR2 FQNNGV. The CDR3 DNA is TGTGCCAGCAGCTTAGAGTGGGCGGGGGGCAAAGAGACCCAGTACTTC. It encodes CASSLEWAGGKETQYF.

The genes are TRBV7-9 and TRBJ1-3; no clear D. Trimming left V 2 bases short and J 0 bases short, with 11 bases between. This CDR3 contains 16 residues. Per germline, CDR1 SEHNR and CDR2 FQNEAQ (reference sequence). The CDR3 DNA reads as TGTGCCAGCAGCTTAAAGGGCATTAACTCTGGAAACACCATATATTTT. Its translation: CASSLKGINSGNTIYF.

This chain links TRBV7-9 with TRBJ1-1; 8 bases are a match to TRBD1. Looked up from germline, CDR1 is SEHNR and CDR2 is FQNEAQ (reference sequence). Unmatched junction bases numbered 7, after V lost 5 bases and J lost 5 bases. This CDR3 is built from 14 residues. The CDR3 loop is CASSPQGAWTEAFF. The CDR3 bases are TGTGCCAGCAGCCCCCAGGGGGCTTGGACTGAAGCTTTCTTT.

The chain uses TRBV18 and TRBJ1-3, with 7 bases matching TRBD1. The CDR3 is 15 amino acids. Germline V gene sequence: CDR1 KGHSH, CDR2 LQKENI. The junction had 2 bases not matched to a gene; V was cut back by 0 bases and J by 3 bases. The CDR3 DNA is TGTGCCAGCTCACCACCGTCAGGGGGTGGAAACACCATATATTTT. Its translation: CASSPPSGGGNTIYF.

This chain links TRBV6-5 with TRBJ1-1; possibly TRBD1 for D (6 bases). With 6 bases removed from V and 3 bases from J, the gap between germline ends came to 14 bases. The germline gives CDR1 MNHEY, CDR2 SVGAGI. The CDR3 contains 14 residues. Here the CDR3 DNA reads TGTGCCAGCAGGTTGACAGGTGTGGACACTGAAGCTTTCTTT. This encodes CASRLTGVDTEAFF.

This clone was seen a handful of times. The J gene is TRBJ1-3, the V gene TRBV6-1; no clear D gene. Germline loops: CDR1 MNHNS, CDR2 SASEGT. The germline V and J ends were trimmed by 1 base and 4 bases, with 8 bases remaining between them. CDR3 length equals 14 residues. CDR3 region: CASSEGPEGNTIYF. The CDR3, as DNA: TGTGCCAGCAGTGAAGGACCCGAGGGAAACACCATATATTTT.

The chain couples TRBV11-2 to TRBJ2-1; 10 bases are shared with TRBD1. With V trimmed by 7 bases and J by 3 bases, 9 bases remained unmatched. This CDR3 has 16 amino acids. Looked up from germline, CDR1 is SGHAT and CDR2 is FQNNGV. The DNA for the CDR3 is TGTGCCAGCACCAATACTGACAGGGGGCTCTACAATGAGCAGTTCTTC. Translating it yields CASTNTDRGLYNEQFF.

This clone was detected a few times. The chain recombines TRBV10-2 with TRBJ2-3; D unclear. CDR1 WSHSY and CDR2 SAAADI come from the germline V gene. V was cut by 2 bases and J by 2 bases, with 11 bases left in between. The CDR3 spans 15 residues. The CDR3 protein is CASSEPIADTDTQYF. The DNA for the CDR3 is TGCGCCAGCAGTGAGCCCATAGCCGACACAGATACGCAGTATTTT.

The rearrangement uses TRBV18 and TRBJ2-7, with a possible D match to TRBD1 (6 bases). Germline CDR1 reads KGHSH; CDR2 reads LQKENI. The length of the CDR3 is 15 residues. V shed 4 bases and J shed 0 bases, with 13 bases lying between them. The CDR3 region is CASSRQAKSSYEQYF. In DNA form, the CDR3 reads TGTGCCAGCTCACGACAGGCTAAAAGCTCCTACGAGCAGTACTTC.

The chain has TRBV15 and TRBJ1-4, with TRBD1 matching over 7 bases. CDR1 LNHNV and CDR2 YYDKDF come from the germline V gene (reference sequence). This CDR3 comprises 18 residues. V trimming: 0 bases; J trimming: 0 bases; junction bases outside the gene matches: 7. CDR3 nucleotides: TGTGCCACCAGCAGAGATCGGGCAGGGGGGGCAACTAATGAAAAACTGTTTTTT. Protein product: CATSRDRAGGATNEKLFF.

V and J are TRBV11-3 and TRBJ2-5, with 8 bases lining up with TRBD1. J lost 3 bases, V lost 4 bases, and 4 bases had no gene match. CDR1 and CDR2 from the germline V gene are SGHNT and YENEEA. There are 14 residues in the CDR3. The CDR3 sequence: CASSSGTGEETQYF. CDR3 DNA: TGTGCCAGCAGCTCCGGGACAGGAGAAGAGACCCAGTACTTC.

V gene TRBV7-3 combines with J gene TRBJ2-1; D perhaps matches TRBD2 (6 bases). Trimming removed 7 bases at V and 8 bases at J, with 15 bases between. Germline CDR1 SGHTA, CDR2 FQGTGA. The CDR3 is made up of 13 amino acids. CDR3: CASNHETGDEQFF. The CDR3 coding sequence is TGTGCCAGCAACCACGAGACGGGAGATGAGCAGTTCTTC.

The gene calls are TRBV29-1 and TRBJ1-2; no clear D. Germline CDR1 reads SQVTM; CDR2 reads ANQGSEA. Deletions cut 2 bases from V and 5 bases from J, with 15 bases between. This CDR3 comprises 14 residues. In nucleotides, the CDR3 is TGCAGCGTTGAAAAGACGGCGAGGCTTTATGGCTACACCTTC. Its protein is CSVEKTARLYGYTF.

A few counts support this clone. The chain has TRBV5-6 and TRBJ1-1; 7 nucleotides agree with TRBD1. V shed 4 bases and J 1 base; nucleotides not matched to a gene: 4. The germline V gene has CDR1 SGHDT and CDR2 YYEEEE. This CDR3 is 14 amino acids long. This CDR3 is CASSPGTANTEAFF. Written as DNA, the CDR3 is TGTGCCAGCAGCCCCGGGACAGCGAACACTGAAGCTTTCTTT.

This clone was detected only once. The rearrangement links TRBV6-6 to TRBJ2-6; D tentatively reads TRBD1 or TRBD2 (5 bases each). Per germline, CDR1 MNHNY and CDR2 SVGAGI (reference sequence). Trimming left V 8 bases short and J 2 bases short, with 7 bases between. This CDR3 region has 13 residues. CDR3: CASEGPGANVLTF. The CDR3 bases are TGTGCCAGCGAGGGACCTGGGGCCAACGTCCTGACTTTC.

The chain joins TRBV19 to TRBJ2-1, with D perhaps given as TRBD1 or TRBD2 (5 bases each). Trimming took 0 bases from V and 1 from J, leaving 10 bases between them. The CDR3 totals 16 residues. Germline CDR1 LNHDA, CDR2 SQIVND (reference sequence). The CDR3 DNA follows: TGTGCCAGTAGTATAGATGGGGACGGTTCCTACAATGAGCAGTTCTTC. It translates to CASSIDGDGSYNEQFF.

V and J are TRBV7-3 and TRBJ2-2, with a possible D match to TRBD2 (7 bases). V was pared by 2 bases and J by 4 bases, with 14 bases between. From germline, CDR1 is SGHTA and CDR2 FQGTGA. CDR3 size: 16 residues. As DNA, the CDR3 is TGTGCCAGCAGCTTAGGGGGGGCGCGCGGCACCGGGGAGCTGTTTTTT. Protein: CASSLGGARGTGELFF.

The chain employs TRBV7-8 and TRBJ2-2, with 8 bases aligning to TRBD1. Per germline, CDR1 SGHVS and CDR2 FQNEAQ. CDR3 length equals 15 residues. V lost 6 bases to trimming and J lost 1 base; unmatched junction nucleotides: 4. CDR3 amino acids: CASRLQGVNTGELFF. The CDR3 region has the DNA TGTGCCAGCAGGTTACAGGGGGTGAACACCGGGGAGCTGTTTTTT. Supplemented by reference TRBV7-8 and TRBJ2-2, the full variable domain reads GAGVSQSPRYKVAKRGQDVALRCDPISGHVSLFWYQQALGQGPEFLTYFQNEAQLDKSGLPSDRFFAERPEGSVSTLKIQRTQQEDSAVYLCASRLQGVNTGELFFGEGSRLTVL.

V usage is TRBV5-5 and J usage is TRBJ1-1, with TRBD1 matching over 7 bases. This CDR3 contains 14 residues. After removal of 4 bases from V and 3 bases from J, the junction contained 6 bases not matched to a gene. The germline gives CDR1 SGHKS, CDR2 YYEKEE (reference sequence). CDR3: CASSHPTGDTEAFF. In DNA, the CDR3 is TGTGCCAGCAGCCACCCAACAGGGGACACTGAAGCTTTCTTT. The whole variable domain, remainder taken from reference TRBV5-5 and TRBJ1-1, is DAGVTQSPTHLIKTRGQQVTLRCSPISGHKSVSWYQQVLGQGPQFIFQYYEKEERGRGNFPDRFSARQFPNYSSELNVNALLLGDSALYLCASSHPTGDTEAFFGQGTRLTVV.

The CDR3 DNA is TGTGCCAGCAGTCCTCCGGGACAGGGTCCCAGGGAGCAGTTCTTC. This encodes CASSPPGQGPREQFF. This rearrangement joins TRBV6-5 to TRBJ2-1; TRBD1 matches 9 bases. There are 15 residues in the CDR3. Trimming removed 5 bases from V and 10 bases from J; junction bases left unmatched: 12. Germline CDR1 and CDR2: MNHEY and SVGAGI.

The CDR3 region is CASSYNPQDTQYF. CDR3 coding DNA: TGTGCCAGCAGTTACAACCCCCAAGATACGCAGTATTTT. The gene calls are TRBV6-5 and TRBJ2-3; no clear D gene. Germline V gene data show CDR1 as MNHEY and CDR2 as SVGAGI. V was trimmed by 2 bases and J by 5 bases, leaving 8 bases between them. CDR3 length equals 13 residues.

V and J are TRBV10-3 and TRBJ2-1, with D possibly being TRBD1 (5 bases). From germline, CDR1 is ENHRY and CDR2 SYGVKD. This CDR3 has 15 amino acids. V lost 8 bases to trimming and J lost 1 base, with 15 bases between them. The CDR3 DNA is TGTGCCATCCTCGCATCGAAGGGGTCCTACAATGAGCAGTTCTTC. Amino acid sequence: CAILASKGSYNEQFF.

The V and J genes are TRBV11-2 and TRBJ1-5, with unresolved D. Germline V CDR1 and CDR2: SGHAT, FQNNGV. The CDR3 length is 13 residues. The V and J ends lost 4 bases and 7 bases respectively, with 11 bases between them. The CDR3 coding sequence is TGTGCCAGCAGCTACAGCTTAGGCCAGCCCCAGCATTTT. Its protein product is CASSYSLGQPQHF.

The gene calls are TRBV5-5 and TRBJ2-7; 11 positions agree with TRBD2. V was clipped by 3 bases and J by 2 bases; unmatched bases: 4. Per germline, CDR1 SGHKS and CDR2 YYEKEE (reference sequence). The CDR3 is 15 residues long. CDR3 residues: CASSSRLAGTYEQYF. DNA of the CDR3: TGTGCCAGCAGCTCAAGACTAGCGGGGACCTACGAGCAGTACTTC.